This TCR beta chain emerged from a study of radiotherapy plus CTLA-4 blockade in lung cancer. Repertoires were generated with immunoSEQ multiplex PCR, while TCRdb's copy carries only in-frame clones and drops some. There are tens of thousands of clones in the sample; roughly three quarters occur only once, and over 12% lies in the top ten. V was trimmed by 2 bases and J by 4 bases, leaving 11 bases between them. CDR1 is MRHNA, CDR2 SNTAGT, per germline. The CDR3 totals 14 residues. The V call is TRBV6-4, the J call TRBJ1-1; no reliable D call. This sequence originates from a human donor with non-small cell lung cancer that progressed on radiotherapy plus ipilimumab. This material consisted of peripheral blood, taken from a patient treated with radiotherapy plus ipilimumab. CDR3 DNA: TGTGCCAGCAGTGACCCGACGTCAGGCACTGAAGCTTTCTTT. Protein product: CASSDPTSGTEAFF.